One sample yielded the 18 T cell receptor beta chains listed below, sequenced in a study of blood T cell repertoires in COVID-19. The data were produced by immunoSEQ multiplex PCR, yet TCRdb's version contains in-frame clones alone and is incomplete. The sample consists of approximately 120,000 clones, roughly four fifths of them appearing once. Sequencing was performed on PBMCs or T cells enriched from blood (not recorded which). The receptors stem from a man aged 25-45 years who had recovered from COVID-19.

V is TRBV11-2 and J is TRBJ1-4; D is unresolved. Germline CDR1 reads SGHAT; CDR2 reads FQNNGV. There are 11 residues in the CDR3. V lost 4 bases to trimming and J lost 10 bases, with 7 bases between them. The DNA for the CDR3 is TGTGCCAGCAGCTCCAGAGGAAAACTGTTTTTT. Protein: CASSSRGKLFF.

This rearrangement joins TRBV3-1 (or the pseudogene TRBV3-2) to TRBJ2-1, with a weak D call TRBD2 (6 bases). The CDR3 is 16 amino acids. Trimming stripped 0 bases from V and 0 bases from J, with 9 bases between. Germline lookup yields CDR1 LGHDT and CDR2 YNNKEL (reference sequence). CDR3 sequence reads: CASSQDLTSSYNEQFF. In DNA form, the CDR3 reads TGTGCCAGCAGCCAAGACTTGACTAGCTCCTACAATGAGCAGTTCTTC.

This clone has a handful of counts. V gene TRBV3-1 (or the pseudogene TRBV3-2) combines with J gene TRBJ2-2; 13 bases align to TRBD2. Germline-derived CDR1 and CDR2 are LGHDT and YNNKEL (reference sequence). V lost 4 bases, J lost 4 bases, and 6 bases stayed unmatched. This CDR3 spans 17 amino acids. The CDR3 DNA sequence: TGTGCCAGCAGCCCTTCCGGACTAGCGGGGGCCACCGGGGAGCTGTTTTTT. This codes for CASSPSGLAGATGELFF.

The rearrangement uses TRBV6-1 and TRBJ2-7; D call uncertain. The length of the CDR3 is 14 residues. Germline V gene data show CDR1 as MNHNS and CDR2 as SASEGT. V was cut by 2 bases and J by 0 bases, with 8 bases left in between. This chain's CDR3 is CASSERVSSYEQYV. As DNA, the CDR3 is TGTGCCAGCAGTGAACGTGTTAGCTCCTACGAGCAGTACGTC.

CDR3 bases: TGTGCCAGCAGCGGACAGGGAATGGGTTCACCCCTCCACTTT. Encoded protein: CASSGQGMGSPLHF. The chain has TRBV27 and TRBJ1-6; 8 nucleotides align to TRBD1. This CDR3 spans 14 amino acids. From germline, CDR1 is MNHEY and CDR2 SMNVEV (reference sequence). Trimming cost V 6 bases and J 9 bases; bases outside gene matches: 7.

The chain is built from TRBV10-3 and TRBJ2-3; 8 nucleotides match TRBD2. Germline CDR1 is ENHRY and CDR2 is SYGVKD. The CDR3 extends over 13 amino acids. Trimming cost V 4 bases and J 5 bases; bases outside gene matches: 2. CDR3 sequence (DNA): TGTGCCATCAGTGGGCTAGCGGGAGATACGCAGTATTTT. It is translated as CAISGLAGDTQYF.

This clone was seen a few times. V and J are TRBV4-1 and TRBJ1-6; 8 bases are shared with TRBD1. The CDR3 is made up of 18 amino acids. The V gene's germline CDR1 is MGHRA and CDR2 YSYEKL. The V gene end was trimmed by 0 bases and the J gene end by 0 bases; junction bases not matched to a gene: 4. The CDR3 sequence is CASSQDRDRSSYNSPLHF. For the CDR3, the DNA is TGCGCCAGCAGCCAAGATCGGGACAGGAGCTCCTATAATTCACCCCTCCACTTT.

This clone was seen a handful of times. The CDR3 DNA reads TGTGCCAGCAATACAGGGAGTTCACCCCTCCACTTT. Protein sequence: CASNTGSSPLHF. This chain connects TRBV12-3 or TRBV12-4 to TRBJ1-6, with D possibly matching TRBD1 (6 bases). CDR3 length: 12 residues. Between the trimmed V and J ends, which lost 7 bases and 9 bases, there was a span of 10 bases.

The rearrangement links TRBV7-9 to TRBJ2-1; 11 nucleotides match TRBD2. This CDR3 is 19 amino acids long. The trim removed 4 bases at V and 0 bases at J, leaving 11 bases unmatched. The V gene's germline CDR1 is SEHNR and CDR2 FQNEAQ (reference sequence). The CDR3 bases are TGTGCCAGCAGCTACATCCTAGCGGGAGGTCTACCCTCCTACAATGAGCAGTTCTTC. Translated: CASSYILAGGLPSYNEQFF.

The table lists this clone with a count of one. The chain has TRBV10-2 and TRBJ1-5; no clear D. The germline V gene encodes CDR1 WSHSY and CDR2 SAAADI. This CDR3 region has 11 residues. The ends were cut back, 5 bases at V and 5 bases at J, with 4 bases in the middle. CDR3 bases: TGCGCCAGCAGTACTCATCAGCCCCAGCATTTT. Amino acid sequence: CASSTHQPQHF.

Here the CDR3 reads CASSHGSNQPQHF. CDR3 sequence (DNA): TGTGCCAGCAGCCACGGGTCAAATCAGCCCCAGCATTTT. The chain joins TRBV6-5 to TRBJ1-5; D gene uncertain. Germline lookup yields CDR1 MNHEY and CDR2 SVGAGI. V gave up 6 bases and J gave up 4 bases, with 10 bases separating them. This CDR3 is 13 amino acids long.

This chain joins TRBV3-1 (or the pseudogene TRBV3-2) and TRBJ2-1; D call uncertain. V lost 0 bases and J lost 9, with 9 bases in between. Germline CDR1 is LGHDT and CDR2 is YNNKEL (reference sequence). The length of the CDR3 is 13 residues. The CDR3 is CASSQDPLGEQFF. In nucleotides, the CDR3 is TGTGCCAGCAGCCAAGACCCACTCGGTGAGCAGTTCTTC.

The V gene is TRBV7-6, the J gene TRBJ2-1; D gene unclear. Trimming stripped 2 bases from V and 3 bases from J, with 14 bases between. CDR3 length equals 16 residues. Germline assignment: CDR1 SGHVS and CDR2 FNYEAQ. CDR3 in DNA: TGTGCCAGCAGCTTATATGCCCTCAGAAACTACAATGAGCAGTTCTTC. Amino acids: CASSLYALRNYNEQFF.

V gene TRBV12-3 or TRBV12-4 combines with J gene TRBJ2-1; no reliable D call. The CDR3 runs 12 residues. V was cut by 6 bases and J by 6 bases, with 9 bases left in between. The DNA of the CDR3 is TGTGCCAGCAGCCCTAGATCCAATGAGCAGTTCTTC. Translated, it gives CASSPRSNEQFF.

J is TRBJ1-1 and V is TRBV7-2, with D unresolved. Trimming cost V 2 bases and J 8 bases, with 12 bases left between them. CDR3 size: 13 residues. The germline gives CDR1 SGHTA, CDR2 FQGNSA. The CDR3 DNA sequence: TGTGCCAGCAGCTTACAGGAAAAACTGGAAGCTTTCTTT. Its protein product is CASSLQEKLEAFF.

The chain recombines TRBV9 with TRBJ2-1, with 16 bases identical to TRBD2. V was clipped by 2 bases and J by 15 bases; unmatched bases: 11. The CDR3 is 16 amino acids. Germline assignment: CDR1 SGDLS and CDR2 YYNGEE. CDR3 coding DNA: TGTGCCAGCAGCGTCGATGGGACTAGCGGGGGGGCGAAACTGTTCTTC. As protein: CASSVDGTSGGAKLFF.

The J gene is TRBJ1-5, the V gene TRBV28, with 8 bases matching TRBD1. In germline, CDR1 is MDHEN, CDR2 SYDVKM. The CDR3 loop spans 13 amino acids. The trim removed 5 bases at V and 7 bases at J, leaving 4 bases unmatched. CDR3 protein: CASSLDRVQPQHF. CDR3 DNA sequence: TGTGCCAGCAGTCTGGACAGGGTCCAGCCCCAGCATTTT.

This sequence joins TRBV4-1 and TRBJ1-4; D is uncertain. The CDR3 covers 15 residues. Germline V gives CDR1 MGHRA, CDR2 YSYEKL. V was clipped by 2 bases and J by 2 bases, with 9 bases between them. CDR3: CASSQQIATNEKLFF. The CDR3 DNA reads as TGCGCCAGCAGCCAACAAATAGCTACTAATGAAAAACTGTTTTTT.